These T cell receptor beta chains were read from a single sample in a study of identical twins' blood T cells. TCRdb reprocessed the 5' RACE reads with MiXCR, giving one entry per CDR3 protein. The sample carries around 380,000 distinct CDR3 sequences, 25% to 35% recorded once. The material sequenced was PBMCs. The source is a woman between 18 and 49 years old in good health. The CDR3 runs from the conserved cysteine through the conserved F or W. A D gene is named only where the DNA matches it firmly. Part of the rows lack a size; the others show once, few, many or a class for expanded clones.

d_call: TRBD1
cdr3_length: 15
clone_size: -
j_call: TRBJ2-2
v_call: TRBV20-1
cdr3_nt: TGCAGTGCTTCCCGCAACAGGGGAAAAACCGGGGAGCTGTTTTTT
cdr3_aa: CSASRNRGKTGELFF

d_call: TRBD1
cdr3_length: 14
clone_size: few
j_call: TRBJ1-2
v_call: TRBV6-5
cdr3_nt: TGTGCCAGCAGGTTATCGCGGGACAGCTATGGCTACACCTTC
cdr3_aa: CASRLSRDSYGYTF

d_call: -
cdr3_length: 11
clone_size: few
j_call: TRBJ1-1
v_call: TRBV29-1
cdr3_nt: TGCAGCGTTGATAGGTCGTCTGAAGCTTTCTTT
cdr3_aa: CSVDRSSEAFF

d_call: TRBD2
cdr3_length: 16
clone_size: -
j_call: TRBJ2-7
v_call: TRBV6-2/TRBV6-3
cdr3_nt: TGTGCCAGCAGTGCCCTTCCTAGCGGGAGGCCCCACGAGCAGTACTTC
cdr3_aa: CASSALPSGRPHEQYF

d_call: -
cdr3_length: 13
clone_size: -
j_call: TRBJ1-2
v_call: TRBV12-3/TRBV12-4
cdr3_nt: TGTGCCAGCAGTTTAGAGGGCTTTATTGGCTACACCTTC
cdr3_aa: CASSLEGFIGYTF

d_call: -
cdr3_length: 16
clone_size: -
j_call: TRBJ1-6
v_call: TRBV19
cdr3_nt: TGTGCCAGTAAGGTCTCGGGAAACTCCTATAATTCACCCCTCCACTTT
cdr3_aa: CASKVSGNSYNSPLHF

d_call: -
cdr3_length: 13
clone_size: few
j_call: TRBJ2-7
v_call: TRBV20-1
cdr3_nt: TGCAGTGCTAGAGGACAGCCACAGTACGAGCAGTACTTC
cdr3_aa: CSARGQPQYEQYF

d_call: -
cdr3_length: 15
clone_size: -
j_call: TRBJ1-2
v_call: TRBV20-1
cdr3_nt: TGCAGTGCTCCCCGGGGGGATGGCAGTCAATATGGCTACACCTTC
cdr3_aa: CSAPRGDGSQYGYTF

d_call: -
cdr3_length: 15
clone_size: -
j_call: TRBJ1-2
v_call: TRBV5-1
cdr3_nt: TGCGCCAGCAGCTTGGCCTTTGGGATAAACTATGGCTACACCTTC
cdr3_aa: CASSLAFGINYGYTF

d_call: TRBD1
cdr3_length: 16
clone_size: -
j_call: TRBJ1-1
v_call: TRBV6-5
cdr3_nt: TGTGCCAGCAGTCGCTTACAGGGGGCTGGGGCCACTGAAGCTTTCTTT
cdr3_aa: CASSRLQGAGATEAFF

d_call: TRBD1
cdr3_length: 18
clone_size: few
j_call: TRBJ2-4
v_call: TRBV6-6
cdr3_nt: TGTGCCAGCAGTTACGGTGGGACAGAGCTCCTAGCCAAAAACATTCAGTACTTC
cdr3_aa: CASSYGGTELLAKNIQYF

d_call: -
cdr3_length: 19
clone_size: -
j_call: TRBJ2-2
v_call: TRBV3-1
cdr3_nt: TGTGCCAGCAGCCAAGACCCACTACTACCGATCCCGAGGACCGGGGAGCTGTTTTTT
cdr3_aa: CASSQDPLLPIPRTGELFF

d_call: -
cdr3_length: 15
clone_size: -
j_call: TRBJ1-2
v_call: TRBV7-9
cdr3_nt: TGTGCCAGCAGCTCCCCAGGAGACAGGAACTATGGCTACACCTTC
cdr3_aa: CASSSPGDRNYGYTF

d_call: -
cdr3_length: 15
clone_size: few
j_call: TRBJ1-1
v_call: TRBV4-3
cdr3_nt: TGCGCCAGCAGCCAAGATGCCAAGGGGGACACTGAAGCTTTCTTT
cdr3_aa: CASSQDAKGDTEAFF